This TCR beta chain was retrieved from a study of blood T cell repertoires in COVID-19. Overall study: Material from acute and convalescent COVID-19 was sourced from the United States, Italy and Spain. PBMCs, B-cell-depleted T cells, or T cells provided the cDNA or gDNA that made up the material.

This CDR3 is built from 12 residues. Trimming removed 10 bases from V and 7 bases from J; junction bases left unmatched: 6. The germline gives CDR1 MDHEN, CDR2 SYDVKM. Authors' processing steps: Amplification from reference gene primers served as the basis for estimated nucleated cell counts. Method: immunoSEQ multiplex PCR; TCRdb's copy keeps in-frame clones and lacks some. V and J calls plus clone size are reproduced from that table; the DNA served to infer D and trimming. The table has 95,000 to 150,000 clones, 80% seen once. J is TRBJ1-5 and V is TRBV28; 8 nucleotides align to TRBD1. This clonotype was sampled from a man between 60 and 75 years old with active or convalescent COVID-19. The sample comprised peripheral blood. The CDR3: CATDRGTQPQHF. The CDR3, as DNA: TGTGCCACAGACAGGGGTACGCAGCCCCAGCATTTT.